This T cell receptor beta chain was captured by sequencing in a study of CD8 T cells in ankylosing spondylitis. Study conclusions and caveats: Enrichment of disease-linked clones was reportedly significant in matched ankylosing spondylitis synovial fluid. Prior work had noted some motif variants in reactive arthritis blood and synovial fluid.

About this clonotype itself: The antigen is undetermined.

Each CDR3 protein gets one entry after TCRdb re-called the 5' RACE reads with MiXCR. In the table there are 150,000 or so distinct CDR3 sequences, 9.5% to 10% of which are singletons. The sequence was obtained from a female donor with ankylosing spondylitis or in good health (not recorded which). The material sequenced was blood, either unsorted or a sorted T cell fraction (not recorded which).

CDR3 region: CASSVGSSGGAVNEQFF. CDR3 bases: TGTGCCAGCAGCGTAGGCTCCTCGGGGGGGGCTGTCAATGAGCAGTTCTTC. This rearrangement joins TRBV9 to TRBJ2-1; 8 bases map to TRBD2. The V and J ends lost 0 bases and 6 bases, in that order; junction bases with no gene match: 11. The CDR3 length is 17 residues. Germline assignment: CDR1 SGDLS and CDR2 YYNGEE. The full variable domain, completed using reference TRBV9 and TRBJ2-1, is DSGVTQTPKHLITATGQRVTLRCSPRSGDLSVYWYQQSLDQGLQFLIQYYNGEERAKGNILERFSAQQFPDLHSELNLSSLELGDSALYFCASSVGSSGGAVNEQFFGPGTRLTVL.